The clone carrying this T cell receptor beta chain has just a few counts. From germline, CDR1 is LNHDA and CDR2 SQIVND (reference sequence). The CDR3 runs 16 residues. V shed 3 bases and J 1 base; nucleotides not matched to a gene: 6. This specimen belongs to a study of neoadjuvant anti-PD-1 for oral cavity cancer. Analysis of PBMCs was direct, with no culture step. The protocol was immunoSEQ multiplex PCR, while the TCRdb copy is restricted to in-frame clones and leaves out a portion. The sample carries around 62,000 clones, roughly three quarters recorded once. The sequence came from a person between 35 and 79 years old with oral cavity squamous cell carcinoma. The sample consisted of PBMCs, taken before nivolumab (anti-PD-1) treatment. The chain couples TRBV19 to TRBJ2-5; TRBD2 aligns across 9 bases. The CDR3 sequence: CASSIRLADFQETQYF. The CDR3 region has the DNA TGTGCCAGTAGTATTCGACTAGCGGATTTCCAAGAGACCCAGTACTTC.